Sequencing of this T cell receptor (beta chain) was carried out in a study of blood T cell repertoires in COVID-19 (dated by TCRdb to about 2020). The study in broad terms: The collaborator samples originated in the United States, Italy and Spain and spanned the acute and convalescent phases of COVID-19. The prospective study material was composed of cDNA or gDNA derived from T cells, B-cell-depleted T cells, or PBMCs. Samples were obtained from the ongoing ImmuneRACE study (first 160 participants) and from about 1,300 subjects provided by 6 global collaborators. Subjects who had been exposed to COVID-19, were actively infected with it, or had recovered from it provided the deeply sampled blood TCRbeta repertoires that made up the dataset. The repertoires were released in a freely available public database intended as a resource for research on the immune response to SARS-CoV-2. Where available, HLA class I and class II types were obtained from metadata supplied by the sample provider rather than from assay-based typing. The sample metadata nearly always contained a de-identified subject ID, COVID-19 status, age in years and sex.

Each collaborating institution followed its own protocols to collect whole blood in K2EDTA tubes. For TCRbeta analysis, collaborators shipped samples in one of three forms: frozen whole blood, isolated PBMCs, or DNA extracted from either of those sample types. TCRbeta CDR3 regions were amplified from genomic DNA by means of the immunoSEQ Assay, a bias-controlled multiplex PCR. For the original study's pipeline: Nucleated cell counts per sample were estimated from amplification of reference gene primers within the assay. To quantify the absolute abundance of each unique TCRbeta CDR3 rearrangement, sequence reads were collapsed and filtered. For each sample, productive Simpson clonality was calculated by taking the square root of Simpson's diversity index across productive rearrangements. Drawn from immuneACCESS, this table holds only the in-frame rearrangements with V and J called that TCRdb kept. Clones are partly lost; checked studies trace under half to an unresolved V gene and leave the rest unexplained. D and trimming come from the DNA, and the V and J calls and clone size come from that table. Within this sample are about 68,000 clones, with less than 90% of them counted one time only. The top ten clonotypes cover approximately 8.8% of the sample.

Overall study outcomes, separate from this receptor: Clinical and demographic metadata were provided uncurated, with the amount varying by source and participant.

Of note for this clone: No cognate antigen has been identified for it. No base qualities exist here, and no much larger clone lies one base off it.

From the cysteine up to the phenylalanine, the CDR3 has a length of 14 residues. The sequence is cut down to CDR3 DNA, 42 bases in frame from base 1. The junction shows trimming of 4 bases on V and 9 bases on J, plus 17 bases between the germline ends. The germline V gene provides CDR1 SGDLS and CDR2 YYNGEE. The receptor was derived from a man aged 45-65 years with active COVID-19. The sample comprised peripheral blood. The rearranged chain carries TRBV9 and TRBJ2-1, and TRBD2 may be the D gene, going by 5 matching bases. DNA sequence: TGTGCCAGCAGCATATTGTCCCCCGCGGGTGAGCAGTTCTTC. Its amino acids are CASSILSPAGEQFF.